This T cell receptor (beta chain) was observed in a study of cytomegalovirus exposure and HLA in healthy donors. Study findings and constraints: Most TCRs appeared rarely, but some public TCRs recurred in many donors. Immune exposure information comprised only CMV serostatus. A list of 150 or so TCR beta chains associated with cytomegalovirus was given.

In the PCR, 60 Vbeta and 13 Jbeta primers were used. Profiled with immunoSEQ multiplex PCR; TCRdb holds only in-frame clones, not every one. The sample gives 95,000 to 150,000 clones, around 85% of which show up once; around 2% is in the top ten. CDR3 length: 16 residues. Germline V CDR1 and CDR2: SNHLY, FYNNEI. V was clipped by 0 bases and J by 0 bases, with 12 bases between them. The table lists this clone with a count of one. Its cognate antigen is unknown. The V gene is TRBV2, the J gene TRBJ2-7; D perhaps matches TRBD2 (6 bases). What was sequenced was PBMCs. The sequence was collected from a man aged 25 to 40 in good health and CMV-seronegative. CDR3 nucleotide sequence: TGTGCCAGCAGTGAAGCTGTGCGGGGCAACTCCTACGAGCAGTACTTC. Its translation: CASSEAVRGNSYEQYF.